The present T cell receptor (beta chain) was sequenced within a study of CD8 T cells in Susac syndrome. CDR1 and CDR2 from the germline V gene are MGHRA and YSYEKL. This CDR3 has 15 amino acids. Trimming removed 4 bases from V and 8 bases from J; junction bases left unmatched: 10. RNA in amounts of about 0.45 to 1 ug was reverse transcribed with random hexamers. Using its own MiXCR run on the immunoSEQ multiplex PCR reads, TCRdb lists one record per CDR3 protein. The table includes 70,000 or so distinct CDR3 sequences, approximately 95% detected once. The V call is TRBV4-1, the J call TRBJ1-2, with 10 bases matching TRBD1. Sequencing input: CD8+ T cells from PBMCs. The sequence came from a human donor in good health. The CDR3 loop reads CASSLGQGVSSGYTF. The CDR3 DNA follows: TGCGCCAGCAGCCTTGGACAGGGGGTTTCGTCCGGCTACACCTTC.